This T cell receptor beta chain appears in the sequencing data of a study of T cells after posttransplantation cyclophosphamide. Overall study findings and caveats: Recipient CMV seropositivity and CMV reactivation strongly tracked TRB clonality. Donor CD8+ memory clones often dominated recipient blood repertoires at later times. Tissue-infiltrating T cells from skin or gut overlapped little with blood T cells.

The J segment lost 2 bases and the V segment lost 4 bases, leaving 19 bases of the junction unmatched. This CDR3 is 19 amino acids long. Per the germline V gene, CDR1 is SEHNR and CDR2 is FQNEAQ (reference sequence). This clone was counted a single time. Its antigen is currently unknown. The method was immunoSEQ multiplex PCR; TCRdb's version includes in-frame clones alone and lacks a portion of them. The sample holds tens of thousands of clones, roughly 83% seen once. This clonotype was sampled from a woman in her sixties with a blood cancer, CMV-positive, and with a related stem cell donor. Sequences were obtained from PBMCs. This chain joins TRBV7-9 and TRBJ2-5; TRBD1 aligns across 7 bases. Here the CDR3 reads CASSSPRDSPSGPQETQYF. The CDR3 region has the DNA TGTGCCAGCAGCTCGCCCCGGGACAGCCCAAGTGGTCCTCAAGAGACCCAGTACTTC.